The T cell receptor (beta chain) under discussion was sequenced for a study of PD-L1 blockade in urothelial cancer. Study details: Patients initiated atezolizumab in about 2014 at 1,200 mg intravenously every 3 weeks. Blood analysis occurred 3 weeks (second dose) and 6 weeks after treatment start.

V shed 4 bases and J 5 bases; nucleotides not matched to a gene: 12. In germline, CDR1 is SGHRS, CDR2 YFSETQ. The CDR3 runs to 16 residues. The assay was immunoSEQ multiplex PCR, and TCRdb's table has in-frame clones only and misses some. The data show roughly 52,000 clones, about four fifths seen once. Sample time point: pretreatment peripheral blood. Each patient contributed between 1 and 8 total time points of blood mononuclear cells, pretreatment and during treatment. The TCR originated in a man in his fifties or sixties with urothelial cancer. J is TRBJ2-7 and V is TRBV5-1, with TRBD2 matching 10 bases. The sequencing here drew on PBMCs, taken around atezolizumab (anti-PD-L1) treatment. The CDR3 bases are TGCGCCAGCAGCACCCAATCTAGCGGGGGCCCCCACGAGCAGTACTTC. It encodes CASSTQSSGGPHEQYF. Complete variable domain (other parts from reference TRBV5-1 and TRBJ2-7): KAGVTQTPRYLIKTRGQQVTLSCSPISGHRSVSWYQQTPGQGLQFLFEYFSETQRNKGNFPGRFSGRQFSNSRSEMNVSTLELGDSALYLCASSTQSSGGPHEQYFGPGTRLTVT.